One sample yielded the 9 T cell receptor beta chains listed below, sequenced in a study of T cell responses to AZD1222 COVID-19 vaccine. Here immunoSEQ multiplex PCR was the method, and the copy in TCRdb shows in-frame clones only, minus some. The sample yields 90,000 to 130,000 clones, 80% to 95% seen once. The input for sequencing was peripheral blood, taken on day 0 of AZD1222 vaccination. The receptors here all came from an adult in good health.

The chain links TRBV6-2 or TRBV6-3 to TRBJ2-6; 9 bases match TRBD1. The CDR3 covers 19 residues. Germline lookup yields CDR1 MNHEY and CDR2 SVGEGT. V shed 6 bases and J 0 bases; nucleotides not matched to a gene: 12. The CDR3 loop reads CASSPVPGQGFSGANVLTF. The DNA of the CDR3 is TGTGCCAGCAGCCCTGTCCCGGGACAGGGATTCTCTGGGGCCAACGTCCTGACTTTC.

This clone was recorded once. The CDR3 region is CASRYSSSSSYNEQFF. CDR3 in DNA: TGCGCCAGCAGGTATAGCAGCTCGAGCTCCTACAATGAGCAGTTCTTC. V usage is TRBV5-1 and J usage is TRBJ2-1; D call uncertain. The CDR3 loop spans 16 amino acids. The V gene lost 5 bases and the J gene lost 0 bases, with 15 bases spanning the gap. Germline V gives CDR1 SGHRS, CDR2 YFSETQ.

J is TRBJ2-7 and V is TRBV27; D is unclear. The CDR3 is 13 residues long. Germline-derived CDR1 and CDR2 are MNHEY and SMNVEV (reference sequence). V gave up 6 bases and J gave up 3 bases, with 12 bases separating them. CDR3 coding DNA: TGTGCCAGCAGGTGGACGGAAAACTACGAGCAGTACTTC. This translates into CASRWTENYEQYF.

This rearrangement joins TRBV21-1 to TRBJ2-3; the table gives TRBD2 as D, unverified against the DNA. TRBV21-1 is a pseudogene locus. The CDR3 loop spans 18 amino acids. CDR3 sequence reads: CASNDQRGGQYSTDTQYF. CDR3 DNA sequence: TGTGCCAGCAATGATCAGCGGGGGGGCCAGTATAGCACAGATACGCAGTATTTT.

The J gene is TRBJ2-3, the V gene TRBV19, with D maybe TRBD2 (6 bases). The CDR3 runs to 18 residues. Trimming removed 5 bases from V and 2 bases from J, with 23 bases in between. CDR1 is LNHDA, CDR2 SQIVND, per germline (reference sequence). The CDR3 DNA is TGTGCCAGTAGTTTGCCCAGAAGGCGGGGTCGGGACACAGATACGCAGTATTTT. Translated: CASSLPRRRGRDTDTQYF.

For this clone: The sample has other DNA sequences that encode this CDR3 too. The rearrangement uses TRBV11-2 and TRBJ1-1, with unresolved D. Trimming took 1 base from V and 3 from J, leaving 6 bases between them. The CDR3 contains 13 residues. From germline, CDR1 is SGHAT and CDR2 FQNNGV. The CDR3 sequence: CASSLAGYTEAFF. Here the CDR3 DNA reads TGTGCCAGCAGCTTAGCGGGGTACACTGAAGCTTTCTTT.

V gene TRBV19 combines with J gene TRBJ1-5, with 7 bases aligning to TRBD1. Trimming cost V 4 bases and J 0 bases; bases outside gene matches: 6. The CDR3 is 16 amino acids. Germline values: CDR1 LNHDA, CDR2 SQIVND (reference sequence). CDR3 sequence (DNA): TGTGCCAGTAGTACCTACAGGGGCGATAGCAATCAGCCCCAGCATTTT. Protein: CASSTYRGDSNQPQHF.

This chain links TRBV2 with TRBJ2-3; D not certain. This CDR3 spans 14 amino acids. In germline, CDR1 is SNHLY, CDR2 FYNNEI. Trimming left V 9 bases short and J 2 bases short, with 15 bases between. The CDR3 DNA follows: TGTGCCAGGGACGCACAGCCTTTCACAGATACGCAGTATTTT. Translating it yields CARDAQPFTDTQYF.

The CDR3 bases are TGTGCCAGCAGCCCATATCCAGGGTCTGAGGGCTACACCTTC. The encoded protein is CASSPYPGSEGYTF. This chain links TRBV7-8 with TRBJ1-2; maybe TRBD1 (5 bases). The CDR3 spans 14 residues. The V and J ends lost 5 bases and 8 bases respectively, with 18 bases between them. The germline gives CDR1 SGHVS, CDR2 FQNEAQ.